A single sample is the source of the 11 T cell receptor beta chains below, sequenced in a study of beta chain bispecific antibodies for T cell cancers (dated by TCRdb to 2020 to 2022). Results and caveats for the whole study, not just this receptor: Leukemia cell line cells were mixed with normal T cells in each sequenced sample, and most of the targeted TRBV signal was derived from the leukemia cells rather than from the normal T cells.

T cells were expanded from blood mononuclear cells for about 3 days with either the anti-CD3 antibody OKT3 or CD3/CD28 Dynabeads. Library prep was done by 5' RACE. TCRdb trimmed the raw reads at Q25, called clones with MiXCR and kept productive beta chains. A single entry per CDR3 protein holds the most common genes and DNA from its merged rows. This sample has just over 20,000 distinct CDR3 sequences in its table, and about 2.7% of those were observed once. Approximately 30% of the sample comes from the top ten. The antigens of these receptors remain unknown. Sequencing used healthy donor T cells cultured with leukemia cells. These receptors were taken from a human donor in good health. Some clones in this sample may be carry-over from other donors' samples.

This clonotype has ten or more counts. The CDR3 spells CSAVAGLLGNEQFF. CDR3 DNA sequence: TGCAGTGCTGTAGCGGGACTCCTAGGGAATGAGCAGTTCTTC. This sequence joins TRBV20-1 and TRBJ2-1; 8 bases fit TRBD2. J lost 7 bases, V lost 5 bases, and 10 bases had no gene match. The germline V gene encodes CDR1 DFQATT and CDR2 SNEGSKA (reference sequence). The CDR3 covers 14 residues.

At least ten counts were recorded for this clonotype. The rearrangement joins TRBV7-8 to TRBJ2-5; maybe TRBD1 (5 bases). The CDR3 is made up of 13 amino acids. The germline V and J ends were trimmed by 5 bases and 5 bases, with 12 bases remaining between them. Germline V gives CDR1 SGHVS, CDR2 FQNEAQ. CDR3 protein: CASSVQGYETQYF. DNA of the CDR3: TGTGCCAGCAGCGTCCAGGGCTACGAGACCCAGTACTTC.

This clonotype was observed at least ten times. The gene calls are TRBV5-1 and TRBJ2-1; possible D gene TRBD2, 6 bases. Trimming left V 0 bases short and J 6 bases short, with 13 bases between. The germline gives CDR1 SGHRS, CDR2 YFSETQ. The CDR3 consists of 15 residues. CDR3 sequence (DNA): TGCGCCAGCAGCTTGGGACTAGGAGGGGCCAATGAGCAGTTCTTC. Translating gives CASSLGLGGANEQFF.

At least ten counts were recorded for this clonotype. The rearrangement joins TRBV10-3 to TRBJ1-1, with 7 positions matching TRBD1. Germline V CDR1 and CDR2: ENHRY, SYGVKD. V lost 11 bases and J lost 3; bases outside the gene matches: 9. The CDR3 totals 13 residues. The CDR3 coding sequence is TGTGCCGCCGGGGCCACAGGGGACACTGAAGCTTTCTTT. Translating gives CAAGATGDTEAFF.

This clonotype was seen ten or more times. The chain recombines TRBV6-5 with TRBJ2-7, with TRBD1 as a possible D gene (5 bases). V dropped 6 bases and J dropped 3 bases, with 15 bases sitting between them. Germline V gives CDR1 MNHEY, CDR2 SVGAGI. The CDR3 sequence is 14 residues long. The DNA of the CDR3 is TGTGCCAGCAGCCCCAGGGATGTGGGCTACGAGCAGTACTTC. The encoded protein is CASSPRDVGYEQYF.

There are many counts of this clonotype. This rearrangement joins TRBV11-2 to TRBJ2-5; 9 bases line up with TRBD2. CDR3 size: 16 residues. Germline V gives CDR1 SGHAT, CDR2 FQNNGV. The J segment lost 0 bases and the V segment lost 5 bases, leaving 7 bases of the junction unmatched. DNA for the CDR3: TGTGCCAGCAGCCCAGGGCGGGGGGGCCACCAAGAGACCCAGTACTTC. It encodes CASSPGRGGHQETQYF. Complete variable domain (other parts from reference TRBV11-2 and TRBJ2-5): EAGVAQSPRYKIIEKRQSVAFWCNPISGHATLYWYQQILGQGPKLLIQFQNNGVVDDSQLPKDRFSAERLKGVDSTLKIQPAKLEDSAVYLCASSPGRGGHQETQYFGPGTRLLVL.

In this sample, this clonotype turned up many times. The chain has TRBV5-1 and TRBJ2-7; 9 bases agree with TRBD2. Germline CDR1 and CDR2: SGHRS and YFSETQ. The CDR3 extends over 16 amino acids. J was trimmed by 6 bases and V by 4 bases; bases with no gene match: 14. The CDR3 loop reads CASSRDGRGGLGEQYF. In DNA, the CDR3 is TGCGCCAGCAGCCGCGATGGGCGGGGGGGTCTTGGCGAGCAGTACTTC. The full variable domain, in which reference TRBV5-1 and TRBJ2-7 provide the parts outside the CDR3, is KAGVTQTPRYLIKTRGQQVTLSCSPISGHRSVSWYQQTPGQGLQFLFEYFSETQRNKGNFPGRFSGRQFSNSRSEMNVSTLELGDSALYLCASSRDGRGGLGEQYFGPGTRLTVT.

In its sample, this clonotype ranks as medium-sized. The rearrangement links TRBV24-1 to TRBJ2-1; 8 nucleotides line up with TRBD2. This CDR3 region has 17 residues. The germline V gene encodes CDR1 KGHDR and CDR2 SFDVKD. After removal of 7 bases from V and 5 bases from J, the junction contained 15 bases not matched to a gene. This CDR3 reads CATSGLGQRGRNNEQFF. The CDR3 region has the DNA TGTGCCACCAGCGGACTCGGGCAGCGGGGGAGGAACAATGAGCAGTTCTTC.

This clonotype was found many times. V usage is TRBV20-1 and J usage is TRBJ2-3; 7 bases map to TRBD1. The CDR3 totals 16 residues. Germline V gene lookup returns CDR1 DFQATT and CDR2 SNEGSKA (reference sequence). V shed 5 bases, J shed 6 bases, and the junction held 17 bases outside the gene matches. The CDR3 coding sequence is TGCAGTGCTCTGGGGGCAGACAGGGACGAGAGGGATACGCAGTATTTT. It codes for CSALGADRDERDTQYF.

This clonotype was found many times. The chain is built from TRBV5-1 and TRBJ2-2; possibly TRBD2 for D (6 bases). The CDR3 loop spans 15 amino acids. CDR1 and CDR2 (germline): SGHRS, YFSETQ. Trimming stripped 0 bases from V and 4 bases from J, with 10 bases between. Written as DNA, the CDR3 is TGCGCCAGCAGCTTGGTTAGCGGTGGCACCGGGGAGCTGTTTTTT. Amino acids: CASSLVSGGTGELFF.

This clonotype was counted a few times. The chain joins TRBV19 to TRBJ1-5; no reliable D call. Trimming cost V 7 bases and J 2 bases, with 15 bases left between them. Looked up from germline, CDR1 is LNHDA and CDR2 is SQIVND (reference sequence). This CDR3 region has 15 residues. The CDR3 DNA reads TGTGCCAGTATGGAACGAGGGTACGGCAATCAGCCCCAGCATTTT. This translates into CASMERGYGNQPQHF.